This paragraph reports one TCR beta chain. No antigen is known for it. Time point given: patch test 1, 2 weeks after DPC sensitization. Sample treatment: therapeutic diphenylcyclopropenone sensitization with weekly scalp DPC. This specimen belongs to a study of human T cells and chemical hapten exposure. Overall study context: There were weekly diphenylcyclopropenone doses to the scalp for patients throughout the approximately 25-week study.

Whole-study results and caveats: Controls had significantly fewer large CDR3 similarity clusters than were formed by expanded TCRs.

Trimming pared 0 bases from V and 8 bases from J, leaving 7 bases between. The CDR3 is 13 amino acids. Germline values: CDR1 LGHNA, CDR2 YNFKEQ. Individual cDNA molecules received unique molecular identifiers in the library. TCRdb reanalysed the RACE reads using MiXCR and keeps one entry per CDR3 protein. Of around 380,000 distinct CDR3 sequences in the sample, 4.8% were seen once. The J gene is TRBJ1-4, the V gene TRBV4-2; D is undetermined. This receptor was identified in a woman in her 50s with alopecia areata. Some clones in this sample may be carry-over from other donors' samples. The sequenced sample was whole blood, obtained in connection with sensitization to the hapten diphenylcyclopropenone (DPC). The DNA for the CDR3 is TGTGCCAGCAGCCAAGAAGTTTACGAAAAACTGTTTTTT. This translates into CASSQEVYEKLFF.